This T cell receptor beta chain was identified in a study of T cell responses to AZD1222 COVID-19 vaccine (dated by TCRdb to the early 2020s). About the full investigation: AZD1222 recipients whose second dose came at about 4 weeks and those whose second dose came at about 12 weeks were combined into one group, since spike-specific TCR depth and breadth did not differ between the two schedules. TCR sequencing was performed for approximately 240 trial participants, of whom roughly 200 were given two doses of AZD1222 and around 25 were given two doses of MenACWY control vaccine. Trial participants were enrolled by age into subgroups of 18-55, 56-69 and 70-plus years, and around 150, 28 and 57 TCR-sequenced participants, respectively, were included in these subgroups.

What the study reported, not specific to this receptor: Conclusions about previously exposed vaccinees are limited, since just a handful of AZD1222 recipients were seropositive for SARS-CoV-2 at baseline. No day 14 peak-response samples were available, so repertoires were characterized only after the peak T cell response. The 56-69-year group was small, and its depth increase did not reach significance, likely because of low power. Nearly half of unique spike-specific TCRs reportedly recognized epitopes outside regions mutated in the B.1.351 and B.1.1.7 variants. Spike-specific TCR breadth and depth rose significantly after two AZD1222 doses compared with day 0 and with MenACWY recipients. Vaccine-associated CD4 TCRs spanned the whole spike protein, with dominant responses in regions 160-218 and 743-854. Most participants were white British and females outnumbered males, and the authors suggested that clonal diversity may have been underestimated.

The CDR3 regions of human TCRbeta chains were subjected to immunosequencing. Turning to the authors' computational methods: Repertoire TCRs were checked for matches against a reference library of SARS-CoV-2-specific TCRs that had been generated using the MIRA antigen-specificity platform. Breadth meant the fraction of unique TCRs that were SARS-CoV-2-associated, whereas depth meant the fraction of total T cells that were SARS-CoV-2-associated. Using the MIRA data, every spike-specific TCR was mapped to the spike region that the TCR reacted to and assigned to either a CD4 or a CD8 class. Log10-transformed breadth and depth values were compared by one-way ANOVA with Sidak's multiple comparisons tests. This immuneACCESS table, as held by TCRdb, lists in-frame sequences with V and J called but not all clones. Of the missing ones, under half trace to an unresolved V gene in checked studies; the others have no known cause. For V, J and clone size, that table is used; D and trimming come from the DNA. The sample includes approximately 170,000 clones, with around nine tenths observed a single time. The ten largest clones capture over 1.5% of the sample.

The meaning of the sample's time point label: baseline before first vaccination. Vaccinee samples came from UK trials COV001 and COV002, including a single-blind randomized controlled phase 2/3 trial of AZD1222 (ChAdOx1 nCoV-19) in healthy adults. For TCRbeta chain sequencing, PBMC samples from trial participants were taken at day 0 and at day 28 after the second dose. On this clone itself: There is no known antigen for this receptor. No clone much larger than this one lies a single base away; base qualities are absent.

The sequences come from peripheral blood, collected on day 0 of AZD1222 vaccination. The sequence was collected from an adult in good health.

The CDR3 region has the sequence CASSPAGGMAEKLFF. The DNA sequence is TGTGCCAGTAGCCCCGCAGGGGGGATGGCGGAAAAACTGTTTTTT. In this chain, TRBV19 is recombined with TRBJ1-4, with 7 bases in between that match TRBD1. The CDR3 sequence holds 15 residues, the cysteine and phenylalanine included. Only the CDR3 region is kept as DNA, spanning 45 bases read in frame from base 1. According to the germline V gene (reference sequence), CDR1 reads LNHDA and CDR2 reads SQIVND. Trimming leaves V shorter by 6 bases and J shorter by 8 bases, with the junction holding 12 bases beyond the gene matches.